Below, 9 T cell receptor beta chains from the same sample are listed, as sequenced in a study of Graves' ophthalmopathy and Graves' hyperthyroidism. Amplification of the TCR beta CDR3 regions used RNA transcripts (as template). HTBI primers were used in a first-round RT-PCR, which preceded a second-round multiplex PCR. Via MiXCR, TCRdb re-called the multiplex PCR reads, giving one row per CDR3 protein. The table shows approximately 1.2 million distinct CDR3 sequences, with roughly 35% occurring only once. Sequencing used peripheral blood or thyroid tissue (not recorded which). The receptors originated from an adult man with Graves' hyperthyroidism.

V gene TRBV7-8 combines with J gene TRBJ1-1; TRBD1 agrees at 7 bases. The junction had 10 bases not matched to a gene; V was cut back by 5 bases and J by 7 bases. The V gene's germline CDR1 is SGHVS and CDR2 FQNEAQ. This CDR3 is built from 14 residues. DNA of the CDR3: TGTGCCAGCAGCCGAACAGGGGTGGCCCTTGAAGCTTTCTTT. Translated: CASSRTGVALEAFF.

For the CDR3, the DNA is TGTGCCAGCAGTCCCGTCGGAGGGACTGGAAACACCATATATTTT. It is translated as CASSPVGGTGNTIYF. The chain couples TRBV12-3 or TRBV12-4 to TRBJ1-3; D is ambiguous. CDR3 size: 15 residues. V was trimmed by 5 bases and J by 2 bases, leaving 13 bases between them.

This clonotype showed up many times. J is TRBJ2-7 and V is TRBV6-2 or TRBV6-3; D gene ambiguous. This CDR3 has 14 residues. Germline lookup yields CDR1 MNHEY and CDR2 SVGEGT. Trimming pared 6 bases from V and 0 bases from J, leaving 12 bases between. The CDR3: CASSPNYDSYEQYF. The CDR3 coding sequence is TGTGCCAGCAGCCCCAACTACGACTCCTACGAGCAGTACTTC.

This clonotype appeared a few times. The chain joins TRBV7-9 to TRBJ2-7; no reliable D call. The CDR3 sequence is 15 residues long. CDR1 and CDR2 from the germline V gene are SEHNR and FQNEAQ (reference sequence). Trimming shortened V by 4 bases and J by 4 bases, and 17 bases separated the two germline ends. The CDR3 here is CASSSQDLLSYEQYF. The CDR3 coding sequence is TGTGCCAGCAGCTCCCAGGATCTCCTTTCATACGAGCAGTACTTC. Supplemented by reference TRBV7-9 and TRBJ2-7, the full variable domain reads DTGVSQNPRHKITKRGQNVTFRCDPISEHNRLYWYRQTLGQGPEFLTYFQNEAQLEKSRLLSDRFSAERPKGSFSTLEIQRTEQGDSAMYLCASSSQDLLSYEQYFGPGTRLTVT.

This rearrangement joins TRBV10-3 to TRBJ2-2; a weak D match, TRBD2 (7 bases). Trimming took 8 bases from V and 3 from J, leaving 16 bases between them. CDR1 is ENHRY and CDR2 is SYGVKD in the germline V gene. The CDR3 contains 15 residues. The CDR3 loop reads CAIPRGGQDTGELFF. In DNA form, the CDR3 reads TGTGCCATCCCAAGGGGGGGGCAGGACACCGGGGAGCTGTTTTTT.

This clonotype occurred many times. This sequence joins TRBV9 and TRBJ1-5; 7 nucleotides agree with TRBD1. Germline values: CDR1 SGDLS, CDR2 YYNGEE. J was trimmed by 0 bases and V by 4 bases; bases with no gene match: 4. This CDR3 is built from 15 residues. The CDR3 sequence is CASSPGQDSNQPQHF. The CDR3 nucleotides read TGTGCCAGCAGCCCCGGACAGGATAGCAATCAGCCCCAGCATTTT.

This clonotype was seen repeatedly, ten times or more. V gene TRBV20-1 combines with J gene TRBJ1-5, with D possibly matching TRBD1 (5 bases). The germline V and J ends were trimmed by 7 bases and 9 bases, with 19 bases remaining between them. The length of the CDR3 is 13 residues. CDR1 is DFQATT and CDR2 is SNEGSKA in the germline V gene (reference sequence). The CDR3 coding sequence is TGCAGTGTATCGTACGGCGACGGGGGGCCCCAGCATTTT. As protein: CSVSYGDGGPQHF.

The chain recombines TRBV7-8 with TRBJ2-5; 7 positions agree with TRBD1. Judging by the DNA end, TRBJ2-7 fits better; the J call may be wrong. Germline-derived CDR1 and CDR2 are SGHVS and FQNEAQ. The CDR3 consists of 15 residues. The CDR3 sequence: CASSFSQGNSYEQYF. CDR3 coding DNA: TGTGCCAGCAGCTTCTCACAGGGGAACTCCTACGAGCAGTACTTC.

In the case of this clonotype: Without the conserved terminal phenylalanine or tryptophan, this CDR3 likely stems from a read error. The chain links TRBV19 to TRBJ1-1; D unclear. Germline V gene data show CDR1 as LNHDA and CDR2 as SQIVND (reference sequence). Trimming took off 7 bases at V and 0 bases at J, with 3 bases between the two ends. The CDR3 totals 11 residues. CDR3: CASTLNTEAFL. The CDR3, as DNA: TGTGCCAGTACACTGAACACTGAAGCTTTCCTT.